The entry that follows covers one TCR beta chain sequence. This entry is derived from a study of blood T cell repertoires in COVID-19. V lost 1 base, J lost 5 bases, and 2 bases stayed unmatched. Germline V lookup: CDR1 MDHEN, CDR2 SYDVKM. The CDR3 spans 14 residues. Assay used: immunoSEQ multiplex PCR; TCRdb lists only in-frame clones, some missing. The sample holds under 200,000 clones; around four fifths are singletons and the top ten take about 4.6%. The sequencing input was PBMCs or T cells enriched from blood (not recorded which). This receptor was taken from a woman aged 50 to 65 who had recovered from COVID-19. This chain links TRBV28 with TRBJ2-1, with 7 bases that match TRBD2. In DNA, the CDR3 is TGTGCCAGCAGTTTATCTAGCGGAAACAATGAGCAGTTCTTC. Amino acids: CASSLSSGNNEQFF.